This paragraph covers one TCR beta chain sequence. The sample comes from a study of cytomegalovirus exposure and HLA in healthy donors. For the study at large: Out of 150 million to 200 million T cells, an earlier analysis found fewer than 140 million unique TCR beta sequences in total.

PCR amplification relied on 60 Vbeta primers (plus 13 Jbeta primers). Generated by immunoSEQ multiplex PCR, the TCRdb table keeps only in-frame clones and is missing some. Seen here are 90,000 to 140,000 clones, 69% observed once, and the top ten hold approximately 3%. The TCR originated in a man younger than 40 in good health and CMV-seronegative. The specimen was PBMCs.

CDR3 amino acids: CASSEYTGGSYNEQFF. The CDR3 coding sequence is TGTGCCAGCAGTGAATACACGGGAGGTTCCTACAATGAGCAGTTCTTC. The rearrangement joins TRBV6-1 to TRBJ2-1; TRBD2 matches 7 bases. The CDR3 runs to 16 residues. Germline CDR1 is MNHNS and CDR2 is SASEGT. J gave up 1 base and V 2 bases, and 5 bases lay outside the gene matches.